This passage covers 14 T cell receptor beta chains from one sample sequenced in a study of OX40 agonist ivuxolimab in advanced cancers. Here immunoSEQ multiplex PCR was the method, and the copy in TCRdb shows in-frame clones only, minus some. The sample lists 60,000 to 75,000 clones; 81% were seen once. Material: CD4+ or CD8+ T cells sorted from blood, obtained in a trial of the OX40 agonist ivuxolimab. The receptors stem from an adult with an advanced solid tumor such as melanoma, head and neck, liver or kidney cancer.

V usage is TRBV5-6 and J usage is TRBJ1-2; 10 bases match TRBD1. The V gene end was trimmed by 4 bases and the J gene end by 2 bases; junction bases not matched to a gene: 8. Germline CDR1 SGHDT, CDR2 YYEEEE. This CDR3 has 16 amino acids. The CDR3 here is CASSEPTGGGNYGYTF. In DNA, the CDR3 is TGTGCCAGCAGCGAACCGACAGGGGGCGGAAACTATGGCTACACCTTC.

The chain combines TRBV5-4 with TRBJ1-6; unclear D gene. The CDR3 runs 18 residues. CDR1 SGHNT and CDR2 YYREEE come from the germline V gene (reference sequence). Trimming stripped 3 bases from V and 8 bases from J, with 24 bases between. Here the CDR3 DNA reads TGTGCCAGCAGCTCGACCGGGCATGCCCCAACCGGCGATTCACCCCTCCACTTT. Encoded protein: CASSSTGHAPTGDSPLHF.

The V and J genes are TRBV5-6 and TRBJ1-5; D is uncertain. Germline assignment: CDR1 SGHDT and CDR2 YYEEEE. Trimming cost V 0 bases and J 3 bases, with 7 bases left between them. The CDR3 runs 14 residues. CDR3 DNA: TGTGCCAGCAGCTTGGCAACAGCCAATCAGCCCCAGCATTTT. Encoded protein: CASSLATANQPQHF. The whole variable domain, remainder taken from reference TRBV5-6 and TRBJ1-5, is DAGVTQSPTHLIKTRGQQVTLRCSPKSGHDTVSWYQQALGQGPQFIFQYYEEEERQRGNFPDRFSGHQFPNYSSELNVNALLLGDSALYLCASSLATANQPQHFGDGTRLSIL.

The J gene is TRBJ2-3, the V gene TRBV5-1; TRBD2 agrees at 9 bases. Germline V gene data show CDR1 as SGHRS and CDR2 as YFSETQ. Trimming at V came to 0 bases and at J to 0 bases, leaving 5 bases not matched to a gene. This CDR3 comprises 17 residues. The CDR3 DNA sequence: TGCGCCAGCAGCTTGGACGCGGGGGGGCCTAGCACAGATACGCAGTATTTT. Its translation is CASSLDAGGPSTDTQYF.

The chain joins TRBV27 to TRBJ2-5; tentatively, D is TRBD1 (5 bases). There are 16 residues in the CDR3. Between the trimmed V and J ends, which lost 0 bases and 1 base, there was a span of 12 bases. CDR1 is MNHEY, CDR2 SMNVEV, per germline (reference sequence). CDR3 coding DNA: TGTGCCAGCAGTTTATCGATAAGCAGGGTCCAAGAGACCCAGTACTTC. This codes for CASSLSISRVQETQYF.

This clone showed up just once. This rearrangement joins TRBV6-1 to TRBJ1-1, with D possibly TRBD1 on 6 matching bases. CDR3 length equals 13 residues. Germline lookup yields CDR1 MNHNS and CDR2 SASEGT. Trimming took 10 bases from V and 1 from J, leaving 13 bases between them. In nucleotides, the CDR3 is TGTGCCACAAGGGGGGTAGGGAACACTGAAGCTTTCTTT. Amino acids: CATRGVGNTEAFF.

The chain carries TRBV19 and TRBJ2-4, with no clear D. Between the trimmed V and J ends, which lost 7 bases and 2 bases, there was a span of 12 bases. The germline gives CDR1 LNHDA, CDR2 SQIVND (reference sequence). CDR3 length: 14 residues. The DNA for the CDR3 is TGTGCCAGTAATTCTGTGGGGACCAAAAACATTCAGTACTTC. This codes for CASNSVGTKNIQYF.

The chain is built from TRBV7-9 and TRBJ1-6; 9 nucleotides match TRBD1. Per germline, CDR1 SEHNR and CDR2 FQNEAQ (reference sequence). The CDR3 is made up of 16 amino acids. With V trimmed by 5 bases and J by 9 bases, 11 bases remained unmatched. The CDR3 region has the DNA TGTGCCAGCAGCCCACTCTGGACAGGGGCTCTTTCACCCCTCCACTTT. Translated: CASSPLWTGALSPLHF.

The rearrangement links TRBV19 to TRBJ1-5; TRBD1 might be the D (6 bases). In germline, CDR1 is LNHDA, CDR2 SQIVND (reference sequence). CDR3 length: 14 amino acids. Trimming shortened V by 0 bases and J by 4 bases, and 7 bases separated the two germline ends. The CDR3 loop is CASSIEGGNQPQHF. For the CDR3, the DNA is TGTGCCAGTAGTATAGAAGGGGGGAATCAGCCCCAGCATTTT.

The V and J genes are TRBV7-6 and TRBJ1-1; D uncertain. V lost 1 base, J lost 3 bases, and 6 bases lay in between. From germline, CDR1 is SGHVS and CDR2 FNYEAQ. CDR3 length equals 13 residues. CDR3 nucleotide sequence: TGTGCCAGCAGCTTAGGGACCGACACTGAAGCTTTCTTT. It is translated as CASSLGTDTEAFF.

In this sample, this clone turned up a few times. The chain uses TRBV30 and TRBJ1-1; D remains unclear. CDR1 is GTSNPN, CDR2 SVGIG, per germline (reference sequence). Trimming stripped 0 bases from V and 0 bases from J, with 8 bases between. This CDR3 contains 14 residues. CDR3 nucleotide sequence: TGTGCCTGGAGTGTACCGGGCGTGAACACTGAAGCTTTCTTT. Protein sequence: CAWSVPGVNTEAFF.

This chain joins TRBV9 and TRBJ2-5, with a weak D call TRBD2 (6 bases). From germline, CDR1 is SGDLS and CDR2 YYNGEE. CDR3 length: 15 residues. Trimming took off 0 bases at V and 3 bases at J, with 12 bases between the two ends. The CDR3 region is CASSVVGGLEETQYF. CDR3 in DNA: TGTGCCAGCAGCGTAGTGGGAGGCCTGGAAGAGACCCAGTACTTC. The whole variable domain, remainder taken from reference TRBV9 and TRBJ2-5, is DSGVTQTPKHLITATGQRVTLRCSPRSGDLSVYWYQQSLDQGLQFLIQYYNGEERAKGNILERFSAQQFPDLHSELNLSSLELGDSALYFCASSVVGGLEETQYFGPGTRLLVL.

This chain joins TRBV5-1 and TRBJ1-6, with TRBD1 as a possible D gene (6 bases). CDR1 is SGHRS and CDR2 is YFSETQ in the germline V gene. This CDR3 contains 15 residues. Trimming took off 0 bases at V and 5 bases at J, with 9 bases between the two ends. The CDR3 loop reads CASSLAQGDNSPLHF. In DNA form, the CDR3 reads TGCGCCAGCAGCTTGGCACAGGGAGATAATTCACCCCTCCACTTT.

This clone has just a few counts. The chain joins TRBV5-1 to TRBJ2-7; maybe TRBD1 (5 bases). This CDR3 region has 13 residues. V was shortened by 1 base and J by 4 bases, with 9 bases between the two germline ends. The germline V gene has CDR1 SGHRS and CDR2 YFSETQ. This CDR3 reads CASSLQGTYEQYF. CDR3 in DNA: TGCGCCAGCAGCTTGCAGGGTACTTACGAGCAGTACTTC. Full variable domain (missing parts from reference TRBV5-1 and TRBJ2-7): KAGVTQTPRYLIKTRGQQVTLSCSPISGHRSVSWYQQTPGQGLQFLFEYFSETQRNKGNFPGRFSGRQFSNSRSEMNVSTLELGDSALYLCASSLQGTYEQYFGPGTRLTVT.